The 25 T cell receptor beta chains below come from one sample, sequenced in a study of tumor T cells in aggressive B-cell lymphoma. Sequencing used immunoSEQ multiplex PCR; TCRdb keeps in-frame clones, though not all of them. In the table there are some 4,200 clones, 91% of which are singletons. Sequences were obtained from tumor tissue. These receptors originate from an adult with diffuse large B cell lymphoma.

The chain joins TRBV25-1 to TRBJ2-1; 8 bases fit TRBD1. V shed 3 bases, J shed 8 bases, and the junction held 6 bases outside the gene matches. This CDR3 comprises 14 residues. The germline CDR1 and CDR2 sequences are MGHDK and SYGVNS. CDR3 coding DNA: TGTGCCAGCAGTGAGGAGCAGGGGGCCTATGAGCAGTTCTTC. Residues: CASSEEQGAYEQFF.

The chain has TRBV27 and TRBJ2-3, with a weak D call TRBD1 (5 bases). Germline V gene sequence: CDR1 MNHEY, CDR2 SMNVEV (reference sequence). Deletions cut 7 bases from V and 2 bases from J, with 10 bases between. The CDR3 length is 13 residues. The CDR3, as DNA: TGTGCCAGCAAATTACAGGTCACAGATACGCAGTATTTT. Translated: CASKLQVTDTQYF.

The chain is built from TRBV2 and TRBJ1-4; D remains ambiguous. Trimming shortened V by 3 bases and J by 10 bases, and 21 bases separated the two germline ends. The CDR3 extends over 16 amino acids. Looked up from germline, CDR1 is SNHLY and CDR2 is FYNNEI. The CDR3 sequence is CASSDWPRDPSGKLFF. The CDR3 nucleotides are TGTGCCAGCAGTGATTGGCCCCGTGATCCATCTGGAAAACTGTTTTTT. Together with reference TRBV2 and TRBJ1-4, the CDR3 gives the full variable domain: EPEVTQTPSHQVTQMGQEVILRCVPISNHLYFYWYRQILGQKVEFLVSFYNNEISEKSEIFDDQFSVERPDGSNFTLKIRSTKLEDSAMYFCASSDWPRDPSGKLFFGSGTQLSVL.

The chain carries TRBV10-3 and TRBJ2-3; the D gene is possibly TRBD2 (5 bases). CDR1 and CDR2 from the germline V gene are ENHRY and SYGVKD. The germline V and J ends were trimmed by 5 bases and 8 bases, with 26 bases remaining between them. This CDR3 region has 17 residues. CDR3: CAISNRDYDMASGTQYF. Written as DNA, the CDR3 is TGTGCCATCAGTAACCGCGACTACGACATGGCCTCTGGTACGCAGTATTTT.

The chain is built from TRBV6-6 and TRBJ2-7; TRBD2 aligns across 10 bases. The CDR3 is 15 amino acids. J gave up 1 base and V 5 bases, and 5 bases lay outside the gene matches. Germline-derived CDR1 and CDR2 are MNHNY and SVGAGI (reference sequence). The CDR3 DNA is TGTGCCAGCAGTGCTAGCGGGGGTTTATCCTACGAGCAGTACTTC. Amino acids: CASSASGGLSYEQYF.

V and J are TRBV4-2 and TRBJ2-5; perhaps TRBD2 as D (5 bases). This CDR3 is built from 14 residues. Germline V gives CDR1 LGHNA, CDR2 YNFKEQ. Trimming took off 0 bases at V and 5 bases at J, with 10 bases between the two ends. The CDR3 nucleotides are TGTGCCAGCAGCCAAGATCGGGCTAGCGAGACCCAGTACTTC. Amino acids: CASSQDRASETQYF.

The DNA of the CDR3 is TGTGCCAGCAGCTTGGCGGCAGGGTCGAATCAGCCCCAGCATTTT. The encoded protein is CASSLAAGSNQPQHF. The chain combines TRBV5-5 with TRBJ1-5, with D possibly TRBD1 on 5 matching bases. The CDR3 runs 15 residues. V was clipped by 0 bases and J by 4 bases, with 11 bases between them. Per the germline V gene, CDR1 is SGHKS and CDR2 is YYEKEE (reference sequence).

By share, this clone counts as large. J is TRBJ2-1 and V is TRBV7-9; 11 positions match TRBD2. Losses at the gene ends were 5 bases for V and 10 bases for J; bases not matched to a gene: 7. CDR3 size: 14 residues. Germline assignment: CDR1 SEHNR and CDR2 FQNEAQ (reference sequence). In DNA, the CDR3 is TGTGCCAGCAGCCCAACTAGCGGGAGACAGGAGCAGTTCTTC. Protein: CASSPTSGRQEQFF.

V gene TRBV5-1 combines with J gene TRBJ2-1; 7 bases are shared with TRBD1. The CDR3 runs 16 residues. The V segment lost 1 base and the J segment 4 bases; nucleotides outside the gene matches: 8. CDR1 and CDR2 (germline): SGHRS, YFSETQ. CDR3 protein: CASSLLATGNYNEQFF. For the CDR3, the DNA is TGCGCCAGCAGCTTGCTGGCGACAGGGAATTACAATGAGCAGTTCTTC.

The CDR3 reads CASSVETGNTEAFF. The CDR3 region has the DNA TGTGCCAGCAGCGTAGAAACAGGGAACACTGAAGCTTTCTTT. The rearrangement uses TRBV9 and TRBJ1-1; D perhaps matches TRBD1 (5 bases). The germline V gene encodes CDR1 SGDLS and CDR2 YYNGEE. The CDR3 sequence is 14 residues long. The V and J ends lost 0 bases and 1 base respectively, with 7 bases between them.

V and J are TRBV18 and TRBJ1-2; TRBD1 matches at 9 bases. Germline V gene data show CDR1 as KGHSH and CDR2 as LQKENI. J gave up 7 bases and V 6 bases, and 9 bases lay outside the gene matches. The CDR3 is made up of 14 amino acids. The CDR3 DNA follows: TGTGCCAGCTCGCAGGACAGGGGTATCGGTGGCTACACCTTC. Translation gives CASSQDRGIGGYTF.

The CDR3 protein is CAIRTGLAGGSEQYF. CDR3 DNA: TGTGCCATCCGGACCGGGCTAGCGGGAGGTTCCGAGCAGTACTTC. This chain uses TRBV10-3 with TRBJ2-7; 11 nucleotides line up with TRBD2. Per germline, CDR1 ENHRY and CDR2 SYGVKD. J was trimmed by 6 bases and V by 8 bases; bases with no gene match: 12. The CDR3 is made up of 15 amino acids.

The J gene is TRBJ2-2, the V gene TRBV6-4; the D gene is possibly TRBD2 (6 bases). Germline loops: CDR1 MRHNA, CDR2 SNTAGT. V lost 8 bases and J lost 4, with 14 bases in between. CDR3 size: 14 residues. The CDR3 is CASSGTPGTGELFF. DNA of the CDR3: TGTGCCAGCTCCGGGACTCCGGGCACCGGGGAGCTGTTTTTT.

The rearrangement joins TRBV21-1 to TRBJ2-7; TRBD1 was called by the table and not checked on the DNA. TRBV21-1 is listed as a pseudogene. This CDR3 has 14 amino acids. CDR3 sequence: CASREGADSYEQYF. DNA of the CDR3: TGTGCCAGCAGGGAAGGGGCAGATTCCTACGAGCAATACTTC.

This clone has just one count. CDR3 residues: CASSSGTGIGYTF. The CDR3 nucleotides read TGTGCCAGCAGCTCTGGGACAGGGATTGGCTACACCTTC. The gene calls are TRBV5-4 and TRBJ1-2; 9 positions match TRBD1. The trim removed 3 bases at V and 7 bases at J, leaving 4 bases unmatched. Germline V CDR1 and CDR2: SGHNT, YYREEE (reference sequence). The CDR3 runs 13 residues.

This clone has more than one count but fewer than ten. The gene calls are TRBV4-3 and TRBJ1-3; 7 nucleotides match TRBD1. V trimming: 4 bases; J trimming: 8 bases; junction bases outside the gene matches: 11. Germline CDR1 is LGHNA and CDR2 is YSLEER. This CDR3 contains 15 residues. This chain's CDR3 is CASSPLGQPLDTIYF. CDR3 DNA sequence: TGCGCCAGCAGCCCGCTGGGACAGCCTTTGGACACCATATATTTT.

The table lists this clone with a count of one. V usage is TRBV7-2 and J usage is TRBJ2-5, with 9 bases that match TRBD2. The V gene end was trimmed by 1 base and the J gene end by 3 bases; junction bases not matched to a gene: 6. CDR3 size: 16 residues. CDR1 SGHTA and CDR2 FQGNSA come from the germline V gene. CDR3 region: CASSLVWVAGEETQYF. The CDR3 bases are TGTGCCAGCAGCTTAGTCTGGGTAGCGGGAGAAGAGACCCAGTACTTC.

The rearrangement joins TRBV27 to TRBJ2-1; 7 bases are shared with TRBD1. V lost 5 bases and J lost 1; bases outside the gene matches: 5. This CDR3 is 15 amino acids long. Germline CDR1 is MNHEY and CDR2 is SMNVEV (reference sequence). The CDR3 DNA follows: TGTGCCAGCAGTGCAGGGGGTAGATCCTACAATGAGCAGTTCTTC. As protein: CASSAGGRSYNEQFF.

This chain links TRBV2 with TRBJ2-4, with TRBD1 matching over 7 bases. Germline V gene data show CDR1 as SNHLY and CDR2 as FYNNEI. The CDR3 is 13 amino acids. V dropped 8 bases and J dropped 9; count of bases not matched to a gene: 10. The chain's CDR3 is CASLWTGQGIQYF. The DNA for the CDR3 is TGTGCCAGCCTTTGGACAGGCCAAGGCATTCAGTACTTC.

V usage is TRBV7-9 and J usage is TRBJ2-2, with D perhaps TRBD2 (5 bases). The CDR3 has 14 amino acids. Deletions cut 6 bases from V and 2 bases from J, with 10 bases between. Germline CDR1 and CDR2: SEHNR and FQNEAQ (reference sequence). CDR3 residues: CASRDLLNTGELFF. In DNA, the CDR3 is TGTGCCAGCAGGGACTTACTAAACACCGGGGAGCTGTTTTTT. Full variable domain (missing parts from reference TRBV7-9 and TRBJ2-2): DTGVSQNPRHKITKRGQNVTFRCDPISEHNRLYWYRQTLGQGPEFLTYFQNEAQLEKSRLLSDRFSAERPKGSFSTLEIQRTEQGDSAMYLCASRDLLNTGELFFGEGSRLTVL.

The V and J genes are TRBV5-1 and TRBJ2-5; maybe TRBD1 (7 bases). Germline CDR1 is SGHRS and CDR2 is YFSETQ. With 3 bases removed from V and 1 base from J, the gap between germline ends came to 10 bases. The CDR3 consists of 14 residues. The CDR3 DNA sequence: TGCGCCAGCAGCTGGCGGGACAGCCAAGAGACCCAGTACTTC. Its translation: CASSWRDSQETQYF. Complete variable domain (other parts from reference TRBV5-1 and TRBJ2-5): KAGVTQTPRYLIKTRGQQVTLSCSPISGHRSVSWYQQTPGQGLQFLFEYFSETQRNKGNFPGRFSGRQFSNSRSEMNVSTLELGDSALYLCASSWRDSQETQYFGPGTRLLVL.

This clone was seen a single time. The chain employs TRBV19 and TRBJ2-3, with 14 bases fitting TRBD2. With 4 bases clipped from V and 6 bases from J, the junction kept 9 bases outside the gene matches. This CDR3 has 17 amino acids. Germline-derived CDR1 and CDR2 are LNHDA and SQIVND (reference sequence). The chain's CDR3 is CASSKDRGLAGVDTQYF. CDR3 bases: TGTGCCAGTAGTAAGGATCGGGGACTAGCGGGAGTGGATACGCAGTATTTT.

This sequence joins TRBV2 and TRBJ1-1; maybe TRBD1 (6 bases). V was cut by 7 bases and J by 4 bases, with 10 bases left in between. The length of the CDR3 is 12 residues. Per germline, CDR1 SNHLY and CDR2 FYNNEI. The CDR3 sequence: CASTGDGTEAFF. The CDR3 bases are TGTGCCAGCACAGGGGACGGCACTGAAGCTTTCTTT.

This clone was detected a few times. The chain employs TRBV7-3 and TRBJ1-1, with unresolved D. Germline values: CDR1 SGHTA, CDR2 FQGTGA. CDR3 size: 14 residues. The ends were cut back, 1 base at V and 2 bases at J, with 8 bases in the middle. The CDR3 coding sequence is TGTGCCAGCAGCTTAAGGCTTCTTAACACTGAAGCTTTCTTT. This sequence encodes CASSLRLLNTEAFF.

This chain joins TRBV5-5 and TRBJ2-5, with D possibly matching TRBD1 (6 bases). The germline CDR1 and CDR2 sequences are SGHKS and YYEKEE (reference sequence). The CDR3 length is 13 residues. V was cut by 3 bases and J by 5 bases, with 11 bases left in between. The CDR3 nucleotides are TGTGCCAGCAGCTCTGGGGGCATGGAGACCCAGTACTTC. Encoded protein: CASSSGGMETQYF.